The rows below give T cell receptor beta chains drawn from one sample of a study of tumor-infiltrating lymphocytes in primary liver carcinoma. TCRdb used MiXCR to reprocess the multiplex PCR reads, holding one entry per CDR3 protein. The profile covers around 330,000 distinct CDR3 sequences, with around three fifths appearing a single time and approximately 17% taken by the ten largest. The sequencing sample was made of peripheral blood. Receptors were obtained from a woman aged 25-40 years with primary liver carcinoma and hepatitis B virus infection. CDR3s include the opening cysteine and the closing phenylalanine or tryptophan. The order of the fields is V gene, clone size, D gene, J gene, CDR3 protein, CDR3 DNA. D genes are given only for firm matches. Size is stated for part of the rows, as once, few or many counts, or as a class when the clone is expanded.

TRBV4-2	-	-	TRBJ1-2	CASSQDAGRVRGYTF	TGTGCCAGCAGCCAAGATGCGGGGCGCGTGCGTGGTTACACCTTC
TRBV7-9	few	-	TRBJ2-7	CASSPPGGYEQYF	TGTGCCAGCAGCCCCCCCGGAGGATACGAGCAGTACTTC
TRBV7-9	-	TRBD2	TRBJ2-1	CASSFLAGAVYNEQFF	TGTGCCAGCAGCTTTCTCGCGGGAGCGGTCTACAATGAGCAGTTCTTC
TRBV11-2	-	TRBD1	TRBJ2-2	CANSGWDRTETGELFF	TGTGCCAACAGCGGATGGGACAGGACGGAAACCGGGGAACTGTTTTTT
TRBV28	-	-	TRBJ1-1	CASRRPGEENAEAFF	TGTGCCAGCAGACGCCCGGGAGAGGAGAACGCTGAAGCTTTCTTT
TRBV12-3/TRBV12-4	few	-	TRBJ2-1	CASSQLSSYNEQFF	TGTGCCAGCAGTCAGCTAAGCTCCTACAATGAGCAGTTCTTC
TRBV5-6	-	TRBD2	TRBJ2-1	CVSSLGGGRPLRNEQFF	TGTGTCAGCAGCTTGGGTGGCGGGAGGCCCCTACGGAATGAGCAGTTCTTC
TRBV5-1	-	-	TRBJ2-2	CASSTGNTGELFF	TGCGCCAGCAGCACCGGTAACACCGGGGAGCTGTTTTTT
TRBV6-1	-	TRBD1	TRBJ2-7	CASSRGQGEIHEQYF	TGTGCCAGCAGCCGTGGGCAGGGGGAAATCCACGAGCAGTACTTC
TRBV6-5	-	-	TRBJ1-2	CASSYRGPYGYTF	TGTGCCAGCAGTTACCGGGGACCCTATGGCTACACCTTC
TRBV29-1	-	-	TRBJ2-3	CSVNMRRAAIDTQYF	TGCAGCGTTAATATGCGGCGGGCAGCCATAGATACGCAGTATTTT
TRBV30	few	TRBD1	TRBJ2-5	CAWSQDRGETQYF	TGTGCCTGGAGCCAAGACAGGGGGGAGACCCAGTACTTC
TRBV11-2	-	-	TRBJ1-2	CDSSFTRISNYGYTF	TGTGACAGCAGCTTTACTCGGATCAGTAACTATGGCTACACCTTC
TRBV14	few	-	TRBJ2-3	CASSPWTRREGTDTQYF	TGTGCCAGCAGCCCGTGGACGAGAAGGGAGGGCACAGATACGCAGTATTTT
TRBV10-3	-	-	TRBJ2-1	CAISPGTSNNEQFF	TGTGCCATCAGTCCCGGGACTTCTAACAATGAGCAGTTCTTC
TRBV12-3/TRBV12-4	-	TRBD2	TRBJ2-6	CASSATQLHLAGKPGANVLTF	TGTGCCAGCAGCGCCACACAGCTGCACCTAGCGGGAAAACCTGGGGCCAACGTCCTGACTTTC
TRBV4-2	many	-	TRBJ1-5	CASSQDNIQHF	TGTGCCAGCAGCCAAGATAATATCCAACATTTT
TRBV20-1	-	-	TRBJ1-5	CSARDHRYRNQPQHF	TGCAGTGCTAGAGATCACAGATATCGCAATCAGCCCCAGCATTTT
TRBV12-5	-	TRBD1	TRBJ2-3	CPSGPTGGRDTQYF	TGTCCTAGTGGACCCACAGGGGGACGCGATACGCAGTATTTT
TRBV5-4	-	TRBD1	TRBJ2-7	CASSPGTGGSHEQYF	TGTGCCAGCAGCCCGGGGACAGGGGGCAGCCACGAGCAGTACTTC
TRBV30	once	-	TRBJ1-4	CAWSSKGRPERLFF	TGTGCCTGGAGTTCCAAGGGCCGTCCCGAAAGACTGTTTTTT
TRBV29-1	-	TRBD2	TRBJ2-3	CSGLVREGADTQYF	TGCAGCGGCTTAGTGCGGGAGGGGGCAGATACGCAGTATTTT
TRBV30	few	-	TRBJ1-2	CAWSVSNYGYTF	TGTGCCTGGAGTGTGTCTAACTATGGCTACACCTTC
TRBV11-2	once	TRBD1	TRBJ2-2	CASSSQGAPDTGEPFF	TGTGCCAGCAGCTCGCAGGGGGCTCCAGACACCGGGGAGCCGTTTTTT
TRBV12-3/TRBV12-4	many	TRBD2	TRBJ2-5	CASSWVAGGKETQYF	TGTGCCAGCAGTTGGGTAGCGGGAGGGAAAGAGACCCAGTACTTC
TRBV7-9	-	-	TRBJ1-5	CASSLVSNQPQHF	TGTGCCAGCAGCTTGGTCAGCAATCAGCCCCAGCATTTT
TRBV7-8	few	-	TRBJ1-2	CASSSRTAQDGYTF	TGTGCCAGCAGCTCCCGGACAGCCCAGGACGGCTACACCTTC
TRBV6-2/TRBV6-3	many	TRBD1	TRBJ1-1	CASSDRANTEAFF	TGTGCCAGCTCGGACAGGGCGAACACTGAAGCTTTCTTT
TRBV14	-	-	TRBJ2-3	CASTLLGVPDTQYF	TGTGCCAGCACCCTCCTGGGGGTTCCAGATACGCAGTATTTT
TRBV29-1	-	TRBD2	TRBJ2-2	CSVRSGRANTGELFF	TGCAGCGTTCGGAGCGGGAGGGCGAACACCGGGGAGCTGTTTTTT
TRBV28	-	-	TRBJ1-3	CAGSSPGTGSRNTIYF	TGTGCCGGCAGTTCCCCGGGCACGGGGTCCAGAAACACCATATATTTT
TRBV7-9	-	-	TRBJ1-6	CAQATGNNSPLHF	TGTGCCCAAGCCACAGGGAATAATTCACCCCTCCACTTT
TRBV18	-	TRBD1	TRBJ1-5	CASSPVGTGGNRPQHF	TGTGCCAGCTCACCGGTCGGGACAGGGGGAAATCGGCCCCAGCATTTT
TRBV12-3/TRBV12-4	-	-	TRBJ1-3	CASSPNHGSGNTIYF	TGTGCCAGCAGCCCAAATCACGGGTCCGGAAACACCATATATTTT
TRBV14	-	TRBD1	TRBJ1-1	CASSPLGTAEAFF	TGTGCCAGCAGCCCGCTTGGGACAGCTGAAGCTTTCTTT
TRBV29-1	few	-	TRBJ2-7	CSVVGEGGEQYF	TGCAGCGTTGTTGGGGAAGGGGGCGAGCAGTACTTC
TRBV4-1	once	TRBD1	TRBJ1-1	CPSSQEGTGGTEAFF	TGCCCCAGCAGCCAAGAAGGGACAGGGGGTACTGAAGCTTTCTTT
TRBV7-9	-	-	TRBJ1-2	CASSAVAGGKVWDGYTF	TGTGCCAGCAGCGCCGTAGCCGGGGGCAAAGTCTGGGATGGCTACACCTTC
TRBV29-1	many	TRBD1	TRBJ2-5	CSVVGTEPVGTQYF	TGCAGCGTTGTAGGGACAGAGCCGGTTGGGACCCAGTACTTC
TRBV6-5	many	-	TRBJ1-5	CASSYQKGNQPQHF	TGTGCCAGCAGTTACCAAAAGGGCAATCAGCCCCAGCATTTT